This T cell receptor (beta chain) was identified in a study of blood T cell repertoires in COVID-19 (dated by TCRdb to the early 2020s). Looking at the study overall: The collaborator samples originated in the United States, Italy and Spain and spanned the acute and convalescent phases of COVID-19. The prospective study material was composed of cDNA or gDNA derived from T cells, B-cell-depleted T cells, or PBMCs. The dataset comprised deeply sampled blood TCRbeta repertoires from subjects exposed to, actively infected with, or recovered from COVID-19. The repertoires were made available in a free public database intended to serve as a resource for research on the immune response to SARS-CoV-2. Samples came from the ongoing ImmuneRACE study (first 160 participants) plus 1,254 subjects from 6 global collaborators. A de-identified subject ID, COVID-19 status, age in years and sex were almost always included in the sample metadata. Where available, HLA class I and class II types were taken from metadata supplied by the sample provider and were not determined by assay-based typing.

Worth noting for this clone: No antigen is known for it. Base qualities are missing; no much larger clone stands one base away.

Overall results and qualifications from the work: The quantity of clinical and demographic metadata differed by source and by participant and was supplied without curation.

Each collaborating institution followed its own protocols to collect whole blood in K2EDTA tubes. For TCRbeta analysis, collaborator samples were shipped as frozen whole blood, as isolated PBMCs, or as DNA extracted from either sample type. Inclusive of the bounding cysteine and phenylalanine, the CDR3 is 18 residues long. Left in the record is the CDR3 DNA by itself, 54 bases read in frame from the first base. For CDR1 and CDR2, the germline V gene lists SGHTA and FQGTGA. A distance of 19 bases separates the germline ends of V and J, which lose 1 base and 1 base respectively. The immunoSEQ Assay, a bias-controlled multiplex PCR, was used to amplify TCRbeta CDR3 regions from genomic DNA. Concerning the study's data processing: The number of nucleated cells in each sample was estimated from the amplification of reference gene primers within the assay. To quantify the absolute abundance of each unique TCRbeta CDR3 rearrangement, sequence reads were collapsed and filtered. Productive Simpson clonality was computed per sample as the square root of Simpson's diversity index over productive rearrangements. TCRdb obtained this table from immuneACCESS and retained in-frame rearrangements with V and J assigned. These tables miss some clones; where compared with another copy, unresolved V genes account for less than half of the shortfall, and the remainder is unexplained. That table supplies the V and J calls and clone size; D and trimming were determined from the DNA. Recorded for this sample are 130,000 to 150,000 clones; about 88% of them occurred a single time. The ten largest clones represent about 11% of the sample.

Specimen: peripheral blood. The chain is encoded by TRBV7-3 joined to TRBJ1-2; a weak D assignment points to TRBD1 (6 bases agree). The receptor was derived from a man aged 45-60 years with active or convalescent COVID-19. DNA sequence: TGTGCCAGCAGCTTAAAGGGCACAGGGATCGGGTTTAACTATGGCTACACCTTC. It specifies CASSLKGTGIGFNYGYTF.